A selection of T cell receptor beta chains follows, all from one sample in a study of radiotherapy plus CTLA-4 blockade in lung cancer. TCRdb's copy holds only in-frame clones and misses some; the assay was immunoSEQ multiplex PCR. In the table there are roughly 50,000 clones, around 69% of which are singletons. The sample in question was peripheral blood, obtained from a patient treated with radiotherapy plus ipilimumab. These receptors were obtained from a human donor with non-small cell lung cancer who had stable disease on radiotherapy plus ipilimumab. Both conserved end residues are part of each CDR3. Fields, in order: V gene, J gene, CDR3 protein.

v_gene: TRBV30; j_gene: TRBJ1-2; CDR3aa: CAWSVGRTREGYTF
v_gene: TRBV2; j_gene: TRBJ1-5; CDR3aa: CASSVEGQGSNQPQHF
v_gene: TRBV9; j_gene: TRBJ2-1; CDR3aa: CASSAGVLDRVGGEQFF
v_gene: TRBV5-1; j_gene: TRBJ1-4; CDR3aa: CASRDRGLSNEKLFF
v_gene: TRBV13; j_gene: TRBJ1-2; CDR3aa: CASSLVGGRYGYTF
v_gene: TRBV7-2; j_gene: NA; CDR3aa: CASSSRGGYEQYF
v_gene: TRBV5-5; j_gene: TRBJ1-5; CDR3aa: CASSPDLSQPQHF
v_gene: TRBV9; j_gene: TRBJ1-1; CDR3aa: CASSVGQIHTEAFF
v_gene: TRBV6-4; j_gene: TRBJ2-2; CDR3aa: CASSGEGANTGELFF
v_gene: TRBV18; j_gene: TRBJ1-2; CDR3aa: CASSPPKTGNGYTF
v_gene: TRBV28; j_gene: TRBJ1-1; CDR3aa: CASSFGGNTEAFF
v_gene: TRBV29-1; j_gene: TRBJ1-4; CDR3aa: CSVDWQGAEKLFF
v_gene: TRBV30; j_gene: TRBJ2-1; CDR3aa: CAWSAGTGAYNEQFF
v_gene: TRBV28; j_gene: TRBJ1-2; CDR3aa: CASSIGGGNYGYTF
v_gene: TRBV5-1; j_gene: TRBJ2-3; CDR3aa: CASSLAIGGATDTQYF
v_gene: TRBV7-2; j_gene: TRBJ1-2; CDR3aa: CASSLVPDRELYGYTF
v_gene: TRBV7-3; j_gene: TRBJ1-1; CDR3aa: CASSSQGGNTEAFF
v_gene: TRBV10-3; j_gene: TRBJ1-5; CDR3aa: CAISREQGPNQPQHF
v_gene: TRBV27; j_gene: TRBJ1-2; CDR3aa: CASSPWDRGLGGYTF
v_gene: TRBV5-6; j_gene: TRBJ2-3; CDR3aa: CASSLGDRGRFDTQYF
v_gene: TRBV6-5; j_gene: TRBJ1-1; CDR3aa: CASSYNQGRTEAFF
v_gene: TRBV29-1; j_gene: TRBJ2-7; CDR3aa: CSVEVTGNYEQYF